A selection of T cell receptor beta chains follows, all from one sample in a study of cytomegalovirus exposure and HLA in healthy donors. The method was immunoSEQ multiplex PCR; TCRdb's version includes in-frame clones alone and lacks a portion of them. Of under 150,000 clones detected, 70% to 90% appear once; the ten largest clones hold just over 8.5%. Sequenced: PBMCs. These receptors originate from a man aged 18-30 years in good health and CMV-seropositive. CDR3s include the opening cysteine and the closing phenylalanine or tryptophan. D genes are given only for firm matches. Some rows have no size entry. The others give once, few or many, or a class for an expanded clone.

V gene	D gene	clone size	J gene	CDR3 DNA	CDR3 protein
TRBV5-4	NA	NA	TRBJ1-6	TGTGCCAGCAGCTCCCCGACAGGAGATAATTCACCCCTCCACTTT	CASSSPTGDNSPLHF
TRBV7-7	NA	NA	TRBJ2-5	TGTGCTAGCAGCTTGCAGGCGCAAGAGACCCAGTACTTC	CASSLQAQETQYF
TRBV7-9	NA	NA	TRBJ1-2	TGTGCCAGCAGCTTATCAATAGACTATGGCTACACCTTC	CASSLSIDYGYTF
TRBV6-1	NA	NA	TRBJ1-5	TGTGCCAGCAGTGCCTTCGGGGGGAAAGGAGGCAATCAGCCCCAGCATTTT	CASSAFGGKGGNQPQHF
TRBV5-6	TRBD1	once	TRBJ2-2	TGTGCCAGCAGGGAGACAGGGGCAGGGAAGGCCGGGGAGCTGTTTTTT	CASRETGAGKAGELFF
TRBV5-6	NA	NA	TRBJ2-5	TGTGCCAGCAGCTTACAACCCCAAGAGACCCAGTACTTC	CASSLQPQETQYF
TRBV25-1	NA	NA	TRBJ2-2	TGTGCCAGCAGTGAAACATTGGAGACCGGGGAGCTGTTTTTT	CASSETLETGELFF
TRBV7-8	NA	NA	TRBJ1-1	TGTGCCAGCAGCTCTGGGTTGGGCAGAGAAGCTTTCTTT	CASSSGLGREAFF
TRBV2	TRBD2	NA	TRBJ2-3	TGTGCCAGCAGTGGGGAGCGGGAGAGCACAGATACGCAGTATTTT	CASSGERESTDTQYF
TRBV5-6	TRBD2	NA	TRBJ2-3	TGTGCCAGCAGCGTCCCCGGTAGCGGGCCCGGGCCAGATACGCAGTATTTT	CASSVPGSGPGPDTQYF
TRBV6-1	NA	NA	TRBJ1-1	TGTGCCAGCAGTGAAGCTGCGGGGGCAGCTGAAGCTTTCTTT	CASSEAAGAAEAFF
TRBV9	TRBD2	NA	TRBJ2-3	TGTGCCAGCAGCGGCAGCGGGATCGGCACAGATACGCAGTATTTT	CASSGSGIGTDTQYF
TRBV13	TRBD1	NA	TRBJ2-7	TGTGCCAGCAGCTTAGTCAAGGGACAGCCAGAGTACTTC	CASSLVKGQPEYF
TRBV6-5	NA	NA	TRBJ1-6	TGTGCCAGCAGTCGGGACAAGGCGAGTTCACCCCTCCACTTT	CASSRDKASSPLHF
TRBV11-2	NA	NA	TRBJ2-2	TGTGCCAGCAGCTCCACCGGGGATTCATTCTCCGGGGAGCTGTTTTTT	CASSSTGDSFSGELFF
TRBV5-5	TRBD2	NA	TRBJ2-1	TGTGCCAGCAGCGGGACTAGACACTACAATGAGCAGTTCTTC	CASSGTRHYNEQFF
TRBV14	TRBD2	NA	TRBJ2-7	TGTGCCAGCAGTTCCCGGACTAGCCTAGTAGGGGTGAGGCAGTACTTC	CASSSRTSLVGVRQYF
TRBV7-7	TRBD2	NA	TRBJ2-1	TGTGCTAGCAGCTTAGCGGGAGGGGCCTACAATGAGCAGTTCTTC	CASSLAGGAYNEQFF
TRBV25-1	NA	NA	TRBJ2-7	TGTGCCAGCAGTGCGTTAGGGACAACAAAACCCTACGAGCAGTACTTC	CASSALGTTKPYEQYF
TRBV19	NA	NA	TRBJ1-2	TGTGCCAGTAAGAGGCAGGGGCGCGGCGGCTACACCTTC	CASKRQGRGGYTF
TRBV7-8	TRBD1	NA	TRBJ1-1	TGTGCCAGCAGCTCCGATATGACAGGGGAGGACACTGAAGCTTTCTTT	CASSSDMTGEDTEAFF
TRBV25-1	TRBD1	NA	TRBJ2-5	TGTGCCAGCAGTGACTGGACAGGGGGAGAGACCCAGTACTTC	CASSDWTGGETQYF
TRBV2	TRBD2	NA	TRBJ2-3	TGTGCCAGCAGACTAGCGGGGGTTGGAGATACGCAGTATTTT	CASRLAGVGDTQYF
TRBV6-1	TRBD2	NA	TRBJ2-2	TGTGCCAGCAGTGCGCGACTAGCGGGATATGGGGAGCTGTTTTTT	CASSARLAGYGELFF
TRBV2	TRBD2	NA	TRBJ2-5	TGTGCCAGCATCAGCGGGGGGCGATACTGGGAGACCCAGTACTTC	CASISGGRYWETQYF
TRBV6-5	NA	NA	TRBJ1-5	TGTGCCAGCAGTTACTCGAGGGTTAGCAATCAGCCCCAGCATTTT	CASSYSRVSNQPQHF
TRBV2	NA	NA	TRBJ2-7	TGTGCCAGCACGGCAGGGGTGCCCTACGAGCAGTACTTC	CASTAGVPYEQYF
TRBV4-2	NA	NA	TRBJ1-1	TGTGCCAGCAGCCAGAATCCTCCGGGTGGGGAGGATACTGAAGCTTTCTTT	CASSQNPPGGEDTEAFF
TRBV27	NA	NA	TRBJ1-1	TGTGCCAGCCGGCTTGGCACAGGGAGCACTGAAGCTTTCTTT	CASRLGTGSTEAFF
TRBV10-3	NA	NA	TRBJ1-1	TGTGCCATCAGTGAGTCGGAGGGACCTGCGGCTTTCTTT	CAISESEGPAAFF
TRBV4-1	NA	once	TRBJ1-5	TGCGCCAGCAGCCAAGATCGGGGTCAGCCCCAGCATTTT	CASSQDRGQPQHF
TRBV6-5	NA	NA	TRBJ2-7	TGTGCCAGCAGTTTGCAGGGATCCTACGAGCAGTACTTC	CASSLQGSYEQYF
TRBV10-3	TRBD1	NA	TRBJ2-7	TGTGCCATCAGCACAGGGGTCGAGCAGTACTTC	CAISTGVEQYF
TRBV5-4	NA	NA	TRBJ2-1	TGTGCCAGCAGCTTTGCTGGCGGCTCCTACAATGAGCAGTTCTTC	CASSFAGGSYNEQFF
TRBV29-1	NA	NA	TRBJ2-7	TGCAGCGTTGAACTCGGGACCGGGGGATACGAGCAGTACTTC	CSVELGTGGYEQYF
TRBV6-1	TRBD1	NA	TRBJ2-7	TGTGCCAGCAGTCCCGGGACAGATGCCTCCTACGAGCAGTACTTC	CASSPGTDASYEQYF
TRBV7-9	NA	NA	TRBJ2-3	TGTGCCAGCAGCCCCGCCGGGATCTTCGGCACAGATACGCAGTATTTT	CASSPAGIFGTDTQYF
TRBV2	NA	once	TRBJ2-7	TGTGCCAGCAGTGAAGGATTGGGAGGTGACTACGAGCAGTACTTC	CASSEGLGGDYEQYF
TRBV4-1	NA	once	TRBJ2-7	TGCGCCAGCAGCCAAAACACGGGCTACGAGCAGTACTTC	CASSQNTGYEQYF
TRBV7-2	NA	few	TRBJ1-2	TGTGCCAGCAGCCGACAGGACCGCGAGGGCTACACCTTC	CASSRQDREGYTF
TRBV4-1	NA	NA	TRBJ2-5	TGCGCCAGCAGCCGAATAGCGTCGAGGGAGAGGGAAGAGACCCAGTACTTC	CASSRIASREREETQYF